This T cell receptor beta chain was identified during a study of blood T cell repertoires in COVID-19. TCRdb keeps only in-frame clones here, not all; method: immunoSEQ multiplex PCR. The repertoire holds about 320,000 clones, with just over 85% as singletons. Germline CDR1 and CDR2: SGHVS and FQNEAQ. This CDR3 spans 18 amino acids. Losses at the gene ends were 3 bases for V and 8 bases for J; bases not matched to a gene: 13. Material: PBMCs or T cells enriched from blood (not recorded which). This TCR came from a woman younger than 35 who had recovered from COVID-19. The J gene is TRBJ2-3, the V gene TRBV7-8; 14 nucleotides match TRBD2. The DNA of the CDR3 is TGTGCCAGCAGCTTCCCCTCCCGACTAGCGGGGGGGCATCGTACGCAGTATTTT. Protein sequence: CASSFPSRLAGGHRTQYF. Complete variable domain (other parts from reference TRBV7-8 and TRBJ2-3): GAGVSQSPRYKVAKRGQDVALRCDPISGHVSLFWYQQALGQGPEFLTYFQNEAQLDKSGLPSDRFFAERPEGSVSTLKIQRTQQEDSAVYLCASSFPSRLAGGHRTQYFGPGTRLTVL.